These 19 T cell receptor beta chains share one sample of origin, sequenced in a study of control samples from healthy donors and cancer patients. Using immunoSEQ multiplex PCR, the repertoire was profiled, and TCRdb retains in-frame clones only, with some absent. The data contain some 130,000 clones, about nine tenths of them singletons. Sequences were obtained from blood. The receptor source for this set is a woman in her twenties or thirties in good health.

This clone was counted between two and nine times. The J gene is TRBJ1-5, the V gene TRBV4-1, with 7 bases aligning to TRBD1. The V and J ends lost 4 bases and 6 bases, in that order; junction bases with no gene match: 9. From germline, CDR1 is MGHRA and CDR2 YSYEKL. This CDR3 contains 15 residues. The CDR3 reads CASSLTGERGQPQHF. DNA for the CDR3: TGCGCCAGCAGCCTCACAGGGGAGCGGGGTCAGCCCCAGCATTTT.

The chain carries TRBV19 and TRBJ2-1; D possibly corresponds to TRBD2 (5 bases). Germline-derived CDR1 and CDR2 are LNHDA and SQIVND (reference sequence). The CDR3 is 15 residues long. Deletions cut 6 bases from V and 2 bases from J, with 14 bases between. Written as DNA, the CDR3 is TGTGCCAGTAGCCCCGCTAGCCAGGCCTACAATGAGCAGTTCTTC. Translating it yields CASSPASQAYNEQFF.

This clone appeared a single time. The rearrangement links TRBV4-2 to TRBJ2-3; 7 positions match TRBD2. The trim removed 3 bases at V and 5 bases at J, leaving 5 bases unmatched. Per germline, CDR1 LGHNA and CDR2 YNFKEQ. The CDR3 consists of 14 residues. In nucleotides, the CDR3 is TGTGCCAGCAGCCAGACGCCGGGAGGAGATACGCAGTATTTT. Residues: CASSQTPGGDTQYF.

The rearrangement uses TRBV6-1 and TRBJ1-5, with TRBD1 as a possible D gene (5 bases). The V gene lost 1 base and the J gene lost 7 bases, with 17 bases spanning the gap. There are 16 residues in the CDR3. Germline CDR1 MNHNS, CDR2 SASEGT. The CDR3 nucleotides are TGTGCCAGCAGTGAAGTGGGGGGGAATGTAGGACAGCCCCAGCATTTT. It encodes CASSEVGGNVGQPQHF.

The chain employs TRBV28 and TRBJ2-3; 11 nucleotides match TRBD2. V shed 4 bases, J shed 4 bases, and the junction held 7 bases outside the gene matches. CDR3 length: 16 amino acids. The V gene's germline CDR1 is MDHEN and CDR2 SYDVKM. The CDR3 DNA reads TGTGCCAGCAGTTACCCTATAGCGGGAGGGTCAGATACGCAGTATTTT. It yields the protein CASSYPIAGGSDTQYF.

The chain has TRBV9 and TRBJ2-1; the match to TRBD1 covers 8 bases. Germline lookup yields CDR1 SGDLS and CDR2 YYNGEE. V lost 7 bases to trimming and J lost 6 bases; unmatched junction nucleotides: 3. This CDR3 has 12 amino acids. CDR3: CASDRGGNEQFF. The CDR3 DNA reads TGTGCCAGCGACAGGGGAGGCAATGAGCAGTTCTTC.

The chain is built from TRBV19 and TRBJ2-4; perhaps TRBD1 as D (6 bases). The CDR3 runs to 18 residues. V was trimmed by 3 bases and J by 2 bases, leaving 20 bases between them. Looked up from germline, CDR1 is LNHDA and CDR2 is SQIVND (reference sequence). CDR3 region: CASSIRASGAISKNIQYF. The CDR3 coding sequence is TGTGCCAGTAGTATTAGGGCTTCAGGGGCTATTTCCAAAAACATTCAGTACTTC.

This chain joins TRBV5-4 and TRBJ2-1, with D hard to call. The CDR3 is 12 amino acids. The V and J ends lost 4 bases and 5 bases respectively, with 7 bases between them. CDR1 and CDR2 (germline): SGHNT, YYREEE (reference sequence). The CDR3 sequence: CASSLNNNEQFF. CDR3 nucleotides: TGTGCCAGCAGCCTTAATAACAATGAGCAGTTCTTC. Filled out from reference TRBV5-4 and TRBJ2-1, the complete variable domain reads ETGVTQSPTHLIKTRGQQVTLRCSSQSGHNTVSWYQQALGQGPQFIFQYYREEENGRGNFPPRFSGLQFPNYSSELNVNALELDDSALYLCASSLNNNEQFFGPGTRLTVL.

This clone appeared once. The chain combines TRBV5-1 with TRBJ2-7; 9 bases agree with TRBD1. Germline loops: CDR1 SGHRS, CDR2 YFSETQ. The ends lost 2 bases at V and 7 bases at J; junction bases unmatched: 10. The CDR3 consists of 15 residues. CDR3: CASSFLLTGGGEQYF. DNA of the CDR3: TGCGCCAGCAGCTTTCTTCTGACAGGGGGTGGTGAGCAGTACTTC. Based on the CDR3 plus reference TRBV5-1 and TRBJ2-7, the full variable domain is KAGVTQTPRYLIKTRGQQVTLSCSPISGHRSVSWYQQTPGQGLQFLFEYFSETQRNKGNFPGRFSGRQFSNSRSEMNVSTLELGDSALYLCASSFLLTGGGEQYFGPGTRLTVT.

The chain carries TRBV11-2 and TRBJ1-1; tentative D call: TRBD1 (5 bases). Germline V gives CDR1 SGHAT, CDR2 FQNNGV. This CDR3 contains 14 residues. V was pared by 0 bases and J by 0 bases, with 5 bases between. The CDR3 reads CASSLEQVNTEAFF. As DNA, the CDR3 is TGTGCCAGCAGCTTAGAACAGGTGAACACTGAAGCTTTCTTT.

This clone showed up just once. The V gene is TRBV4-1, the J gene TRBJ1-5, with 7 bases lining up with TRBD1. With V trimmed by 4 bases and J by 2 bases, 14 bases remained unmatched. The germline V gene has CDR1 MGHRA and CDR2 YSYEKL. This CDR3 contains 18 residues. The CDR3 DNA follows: TGCGCCAGCAGCCGAAGCGGGACCCGGGACAGACGCAATCAGCCCCAGCATTTT. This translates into CASSRSGTRDRRNQPQHF.

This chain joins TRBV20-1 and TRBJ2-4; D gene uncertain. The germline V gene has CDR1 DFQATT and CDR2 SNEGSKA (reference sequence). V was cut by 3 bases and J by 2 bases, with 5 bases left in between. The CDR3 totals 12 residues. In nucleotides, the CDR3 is TGCAGTGCTAGTGAGTCCAAAAACATTCAGTACTTC. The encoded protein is CSASESKNIQYF.

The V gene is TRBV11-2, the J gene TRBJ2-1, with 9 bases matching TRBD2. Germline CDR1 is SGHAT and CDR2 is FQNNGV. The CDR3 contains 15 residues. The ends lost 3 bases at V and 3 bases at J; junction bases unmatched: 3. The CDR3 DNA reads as TGTGCCAGCAGCTTCCGAGCGGGGGGCTACAATGAGCAGTTCTTC. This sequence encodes CASSFRAGGYNEQFF.

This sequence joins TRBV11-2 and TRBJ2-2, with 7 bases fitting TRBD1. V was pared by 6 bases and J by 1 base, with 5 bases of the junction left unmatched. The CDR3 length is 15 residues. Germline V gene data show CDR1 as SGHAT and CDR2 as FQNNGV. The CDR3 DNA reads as TGTGCCAGCAGTAGAGGGACAGTGAACACCGGGGAGCTGTTTTTT. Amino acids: CASSRGTVNTGELFF.

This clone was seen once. The CDR3 region is CASSQGNHRGSAEAFF. CDR3 DNA sequence: TGTGCCAGCAGCCAAGGGAACCACAGGGGGAGCGCTGAAGCTTTCTTT. V usage is TRBV14 and J usage is TRBJ1-1, with TRBD1 matching 8 bases. With V trimmed by 1 base and J by 6 bases, 10 bases remained unmatched. This CDR3 region has 16 residues. Germline V gene sequence: CDR1 SGHDN, CDR2 FVKESK. The full variable domain, completed using reference TRBV14 and TRBJ1-1, is EAGVTQFPSHSVIEKGQTVTLRCDPISGHDNLYWYRRVMGKEIKFLLHFVKESKQDESGMPNNRFLAERTGGTYSTLKVQPAELEDSGVYFCASSQGNHRGSAEAFFGQGTRLTVV.

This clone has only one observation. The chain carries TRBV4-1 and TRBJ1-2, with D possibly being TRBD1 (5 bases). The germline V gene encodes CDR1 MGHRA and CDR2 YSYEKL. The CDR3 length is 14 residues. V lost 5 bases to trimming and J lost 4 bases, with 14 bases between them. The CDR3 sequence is CASSTGPSPYGYTF. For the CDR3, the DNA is TGCGCCAGCAGCACAGGACCGAGTCCCTATGGCTACACCTTC.

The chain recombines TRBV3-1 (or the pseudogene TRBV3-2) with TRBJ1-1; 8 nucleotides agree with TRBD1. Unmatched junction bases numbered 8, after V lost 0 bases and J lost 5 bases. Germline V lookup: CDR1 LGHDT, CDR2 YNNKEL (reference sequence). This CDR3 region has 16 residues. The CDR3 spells CASSQDSWTGWTEAFF. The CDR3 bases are TGTGCCAGCAGCCAAGATAGCTGGACAGGGTGGACTGAAGCTTTCTTT.

The CDR3, as DNA: TGTGCCAGCAGCGTATCTGCACGCCTGCGCCCTCCGGATACGCAGTATTTT. Its translation: CASSVSARLRPPDTQYF. The chain couples TRBV9 to TRBJ2-3; D gene unclear. The CDR3 has 17 residues. The V and J ends lost 1 base and 6 bases respectively, with 21 bases between them. The V gene's germline CDR1 is SGDLS and CDR2 YYNGEE.

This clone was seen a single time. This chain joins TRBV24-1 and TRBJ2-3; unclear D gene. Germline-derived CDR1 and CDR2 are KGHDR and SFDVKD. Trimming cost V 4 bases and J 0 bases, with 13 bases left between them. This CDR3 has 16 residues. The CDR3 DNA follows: TGTGCCACCAGTGAAGGTCCAGCCCGTAGCACAGATACGCAGTATTTT. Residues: CATSEGPARSTDTQYF.